These 5 T cell receptor beta chains were sequenced from one sample in a study of spatial heterogeneity in lung cancer. Documented time point: blood at routine non-recurrence follow-up after resection. From the 5' RACE reads, TCRdb called clonotypes with MiXCR, one entry per CDR3 protein. The sample records fewer than 45,000 distinct CDR3 sequences, under 12% being singletons. The input for sequencing was PBMCs, taken at follow-up. The source of these receptors is a female donor with early-stage non-small cell lung cancer.

At least ten counts were recorded for this clonotype. The rearrangement uses TRBV30 and TRBJ2-7; TRBD1 might be the D (7 bases). The CDR3 runs 15 residues. Per the germline V gene, CDR1 is GTSNPN and CDR2 is SVGIG (reference sequence). V gave up 3 bases and J gave up 4 bases, with 19 bases separating them. The CDR3 sequence: CAWSKLGQEGYEQYF. The CDR3 nucleotides read TGTGCCTGGAGCAAACTAGGACAGGAGGGGTACGAGCAGTACTTC.

In this sample, this clonotype turned up many times. This chain connects TRBV12-5 to TRBJ2-7, with TRBD1 as a possible D gene (5 bases). Germline lookup yields CDR1 LGHNT and CDR2 FRNRAP. The ends were cut back, 2 bases at V and 0 bases at J, with 14 bases in the middle. The CDR3 spans 16 residues. CDR3 nucleotide sequence: TGTGCTAGTGGTTTGATCTCGACAGCTAACTCCTACGAGCAGTACTTC. It translates to CASGLISTANSYEQYF.

This clonotype appeared a few times. CDR3 coding DNA: TGTGCCAGCAGGGAAACATACTTGGGCTACGAGCAGTACTTC. Translating it yields CASRETYLGYEQYF. This rearrangement joins TRBV2 to TRBJ2-7, with D uncertain. CDR1 SNHLY and CDR2 FYNNEI come from the germline V gene. The CDR3 runs 14 residues. Trimming pared 6 bases from V and 3 bases from J, leaving 15 bases between.

The table lists this clonotype with many counts. V gene TRBV5-1 combines with J gene TRBJ2-2, with TRBD2 matching over 8 bases. Germline V CDR1 and CDR2: SGHRS, YFSETQ. CDR3 length: 16 amino acids. J was trimmed by 6 bases and V by 2 bases; bases with no gene match: 9. In DNA, the CDR3 is TGCGCCAGCAGCTTAGGAATCGGGAGGGCGCCCGGGGAGCTGTTTTTT. Its translation is CASSLGIGRAPGELFF.

As DNA, the CDR3 is TGTGCCAGCTCTTGGACTAGCGGGGTATACAATGAGCAGTTCTTC. Encoded protein: CASSWTSGVYNEQFF. The chain uses TRBV12-3 or TRBV12-4 and TRBJ2-1; TRBD2 aligns across 12 bases. After removal of 8 bases from V and 4 bases from J, the junction contained 6 bases not matched to a gene. CDR3 length: 15 amino acids.